Presented here are 27 T cell receptor beta chains from one specimen sequenced in a study of CD8 T cells in Susac syndrome (dated by TCRdb to the late 2010s). The protocol used for the library was the immunoSEQ multiplex PCR assay. RNA was extracted using the RNeasy kit, and about 0.45 to 1 ug of the RNA was reverse transcribed with random hexamers. Using fastp at Q25 and MiXCR, TCRdb reprocessed the public reads and kept productive beta chains. Each entry is one CDR3 protein sequence, shown with its most common DNA and genes. This sample has about 22,000 distinct CDR3 sequences in its table, and 85% to 95% of those were observed once. The ten largest clonotypes hold approximately 0.3% of the sample. Sequenced material: CD8+ T cells from PBMCs. The receptors originated from a human donor in good health.

J is TRBJ2-1 and V is TRBV7-2; the D call may be TRBD1 or TRBD2 (5 bases each). Trimming pared 5 bases from V and 1 base from J, leaving 12 bases between. This CDR3 is built from 15 residues. Germline V gives CDR1 SGHTA, CDR2 FQGNSA. CDR3 DNA sequence: TGTGCCAGCAGCGGCAGGGAGAAATCCTACAATGAGCAGTTCTTC. This translates into CASSGREKSYNEQFF.

This rearrangement joins TRBV11-3 to TRBJ2-1; D is undetermined. Germline CDR1 and CDR2: SGHNT and YENEEA. CDR3 length: 12 amino acids. V lost 3 bases, J lost 12 bases, and 12 bases lay in between. The CDR3 spells CASSFTPKRQFF. The CDR3, as DNA: TGTGCCAGCAGCTTCACTCCCAAGCGGCAGTTCTTC.

The V and J genes are TRBV4-1 and TRBJ2-7, with D hard to call. CDR3 length equals 15 residues. V was cut by 1 base and J by 0 bases, with 10 bases left in between. CDR1 MGHRA and CDR2 YSYEKL come from the germline V gene. The CDR3 DNA sequence: TGCGCCAGCAGCCAAGGGCCATGGGGCTCCTACGAGCAGTACTTC. Its translation is CASSQGPWGSYEQYF.

In this sample, this clonotype turned up a few times. This chain connects TRBV12-3 or TRBV12-4 to TRBJ2-7; D gene uncertain. Trimming cost V 3 bases and J 4 bases, with 10 bases left between them. CDR3 length: 13 residues. CDR3 bases: TGTGCCAGCAGTTTCAGTCCCAGTTACGAGCAGTACTTC. Residues: CASSFSPSYEQYF.

This clonotype was seen a single time. The V gene is TRBV10-2, the J gene TRBJ2-2, with 7 positions matching TRBD1. The trim removed 10 bases at V and 6 bases at J, leaving 2 bases unmatched. This CDR3 has 11 amino acids. Per the germline V gene, CDR1 is WSHSY and CDR2 is SAAADI. The chain's CDR3 is CATRGPGELFF. The CDR3 DNA follows: TGCGCCACGAGGGGGCCCGGGGAGCTGTTTTTT.

This chain uses TRBV5-1 with TRBJ2-7; the D gene is possibly TRBD2 (6 bases). Germline assignment: CDR1 SGHRS and CDR2 YFSETQ. This CDR3 has 15 residues. V lost 4 bases and J 1 base, leaving 15 bases between the germline ends. The CDR3: CASSLGWGESYEQYF. The CDR3 DNA reads as TGCGCCAGCAGCCTGGGCTGGGGGGAGTCCTACGAGCAGTACTTC.

The CDR3, as DNA: TGTGCCATCAGTGAACAGCAAGTAGATGGCTACACCTTC. Amino acids: CAISEQQVDGYTF. V is TRBV10-3 and J is TRBJ1-2; no clear D gene. Germline V CDR1 and CDR2: ENHRY, SYGVKD. The V and J ends lost 3 bases and 6 bases respectively, with 11 bases between them. The CDR3 totals 13 residues.

The table lists this clonotype with a few counts. V is TRBV7-9 and J is TRBJ2-7; D uncertain. This CDR3 comprises 14 residues. Germline CDR1 reads SEHNR; CDR2 reads FQNEAQ (reference sequence). V was trimmed by 4 bases and J by 3 bases, leaving 13 bases between them. CDR3 coding DNA: TGTGCCAGCAGCTCGGGTTCTACCCACTACGAGCAGTACTTC. Amino acid sequence: CASSSGSTHYEQYF.

The CDR3 DNA sequence: TGTGCCAGCAGCGTAGGTGCAGGGACAGATACGCAGTATTTT. Its protein is CASSVGAGTDTQYF. The rearrangement links TRBV9 to TRBJ2-3; D possibly corresponds to TRBD1 (5 bases). This CDR3 has 14 residues. Germline values: CDR1 SGDLS, CDR2 YYNGEE. V lost 0 bases and J lost 3, with 8 bases in between.

This clonotype was counted between two and nine times. V is TRBV14 and J is TRBJ2-7, with a tentative D call TRBD1 (6 bases). The germline V and J ends were trimmed by 4 bases and 4 bases, with 14 bases remaining between them. The CDR3 is 14 amino acids. CDR1 is SGHDN and CDR2 is FVKESK in the germline V gene. The CDR3 protein is CASSRLMGAYEQYF. CDR3 sequence (DNA): TGTGCCAGCAGCCGTCTTATGGGGGCTTACGAGCAGTACTTC.

The V gene is TRBV6-2 or TRBV6-3, the J gene TRBJ1-1; 7 nucleotides agree with TRBD1. Germline assignment: CDR1 MNHEY and CDR2 SVGEGT. This CDR3 has 18 amino acids. Trimming cost V 5 bases and J 4 bases; bases outside gene matches: 19. The CDR3 reads CASSPLGEKGAMGTEAFF. CDR3 sequence (DNA): TGTGCCAGCAGTCCCCTAGGAGAGAAGGGGGCGATGGGCACTGAAGCTTTCTTT.

The rearrangement links TRBV20-1 to TRBJ2-7, with a tentative D call TRBD1 (6 bases). The CDR3 covers 14 residues. V was clipped by 3 bases and J by 2 bases, with 14 bases between them. Germline CDR1 is DFQATT and CDR2 is SNEGSKA (reference sequence). The CDR3 coding sequence is TGCAGTGCTAGTTTTGGACAGAACGCCTACGAGCAGTACTTC. Translating gives CSASFGQNAYEQYF.

The V call is TRBV6-2 or TRBV6-3, the J call TRBJ2-2, with TRBD2 as a possible D gene (6 bases). The CDR3 has 15 residues. The V and J ends lost 0 bases and 5 bases respectively, with 10 bases between them. Germline CDR1 and CDR2: MNHEY and SVGEGT. The DNA for the CDR3 is TGTGCCAGCAGTTACTCGGGTCTAGCGACCGGGGAGCTGTTTTTT. Protein: CASSYSGLATGELFF.

This clonotype is a singleton in its sample. The V and J genes are TRBV11-2 and TRBJ1-1, with a tentative D call TRBD1 (5 bases). CDR3 length: 12 amino acids. The germline V gene has CDR1 SGHAT and CDR2 FQNNGV. The V and J ends lost 1 base and 6 bases respectively, with 6 bases between them. The CDR3 sequence: CASSLGGPEAFF. The CDR3 DNA follows: TGTGCCAGCAGCTTAGGGGGACCTGAAGCTTTCTTT. Combining the CDR3 with reference TRBV11-2 and TRBJ1-1 gives the whole variable domain EAGVAQSPRYKIIEKRQSVAFWCNPISGHATLYWYQQILGQGPKLLIQFQNNGVVDDSQLPKDRFSAERLKGVDSTLKIQPAKLEDSAVYLCASSLGGPEAFFGQGTRLTVV.

V is TRBV7-9 and J is TRBJ2-1; 12 nucleotides align to TRBD1. In germline, CDR1 is SEHNR, CDR2 FQNEAQ (reference sequence). This CDR3 is 16 amino acids long. V was clipped by 5 bases and J by 4 bases; unmatched bases: 6. The CDR3 region is CASSGWGQGAYNEQFF. The CDR3 DNA reads TGTGCCAGCAGCGGCTGGGGACAGGGGGCATACAATGAGCAGTTCTTC.

The chain links TRBV7-9 to TRBJ1-6; 7 positions agree with TRBD1. The CDR3 sequence is 15 residues long. From germline, CDR1 is SEHNR and CDR2 FQNEAQ (reference sequence). V was clipped by 5 bases and J by 7 bases; unmatched bases: 8. The CDR3 nucleotides are TGTGCCAGCAGCGCGCGACAGGGTCCGAATTCACCCCTCCACTTT. It yields the protein CASSARQGPNSPLHF.

The gene calls are TRBV7-2 and TRBJ2-1, with D unclear. The CDR3 consists of 16 residues. Germline V gene data show CDR1 as SGHTA and CDR2 as FQGNSA. The V gene lost 1 base and the J gene lost 0 bases, with 10 bases spanning the gap. CDR3 in amino acids: CASSLVAESSYNEQFF. The CDR3 bases are TGTGCCAGCAGCTTAGTGGCCGAAAGCTCCTACAATGAGCAGTTCTTC.

This clonotype has only a few counts. The CDR3 nucleotides read TGTGCCAGCTCAGTAGGGGATACCTACGAGCAGTACTTC. It yields the protein CASSVGDTYEQYF. The chain carries TRBV18 and TRBJ2-7, with a weak D call TRBD1 (5 bases). Trimming shortened V by 5 bases and J by 2 bases, and 10 bases separated the two germline ends. Germline CDR1 is KGHSH and CDR2 is LQKENI. The CDR3 sequence is 13 residues long. Combining the CDR3 with reference TRBV18 and TRBJ2-7 gives the whole variable domain NAGVMQNPRHLVRRRGQEARLRCSPMKGHSHVYWYRQLPEEGLKFMVYLQKENIIDESGMPKERFSAEFPKEGPSILRIQQVVRGDSAAYFCASSVGDTYEQYFGPGTRLTVT.

J is TRBJ2-5 and V is TRBV12-5; D may match TRBD1 or TRBD2 (6 bases each). This CDR3 region has 15 residues. Germline V gene sequence: CDR1 LGHNT, CDR2 FRNRAP. V was trimmed by 3 bases and J by 2 bases, leaving 13 bases between them. CDR3 in DNA: TGTGCTAGTGGTTTAGGGGGGAACAGACAAGAGACCCAGTACTTC. Protein: CASGLGGNRQETQYF.

This chain uses TRBV6-2 or TRBV6-3 with TRBJ1-1; no clear D. The length of the CDR3 is 15 residues. The germline V and J ends were trimmed by 0 bases and 0 bases, with 8 bases remaining between them. Looked up from germline, CDR1 is MNHEY and CDR2 is SVGEGT. In DNA form, the CDR3 reads TGTGCCAGCAGTTACTCGGCAGGCATGAACACTGAAGCTTTCTTT. It encodes CASSYSAGMNTEAFF.

The rearrangement joins TRBV5-1 to TRBJ2-7; D possibly corresponds to TRBD2 (5 bases). Germline values: CDR1 SGHRS, CDR2 YFSETQ. V lost 3 bases and J 3 bases, leaving 19 bases between the germline ends. CDR3 size: 16 residues. The CDR3, as DNA: TGCGCCAGCAGCTACCCTCTCGGGTCCGGGGACTACGAGCAGTACTTC. Protein product: CASSYPLGSGDYEQYF.

DNA for the CDR3: TGTGCCAGCAGCTTGGGGCGTCTTCAGTTAGATACGCAGTATTTT. This codes for CASSLGRLQLDTQYF. V gene TRBV5-6 combines with J gene TRBJ2-3; no clear D. Germline CDR1 and CDR2: SGHDT and YYEEEE. The ends were cut back, 0 bases at V and 5 bases at J, with 13 bases in the middle. The CDR3 runs 15 residues.

This chain connects TRBV6-1 to TRBJ2-2; 7 nucleotides agree with TRBD1. After removal of 5 bases from V and 3 bases from J, the junction contained 9 bases not matched to a gene. The CDR3 covers 16 residues. CDR1 and CDR2 (germline): MNHNS, SASEGT. The CDR3: CASSPSRDSYTGELFF. The CDR3 DNA follows: TGTGCCAGCAGTCCCTCTCGGGACAGCTACACCGGGGAGCTGTTTTTT.

The chain recombines TRBV6-5 with TRBJ2-5; 7 nucleotides line up with TRBD2. The germline V gene encodes CDR1 MNHEY and CDR2 SVGAGI. This CDR3 spans 15 amino acids. Losses at the gene ends were 8 bases for V and 0 bases for J; bases not matched to a gene: 9. The CDR3 DNA follows: TGTGCCAGCCGATTTAGCGGGCTTAACCAAGAGACCCAGTACTTC. Translated, it gives CASRFSGLNQETQYF.

The gene calls are TRBV6-1 and TRBJ2-7; 9 nucleotides match TRBD1. V trimming: 5 bases; J trimming: 3 bases; junction bases outside the gene matches: 8. Germline V gene data show CDR1 as MNHNS and CDR2 as SASEGT. CDR3 length: 15 amino acids. As DNA, the CDR3 is TGTGCCAGCAGTAGCGACAGGGGGGGGTACTACGAGCAGTACTTC. It specifies CASSSDRGGYYEQYF.

CDR3 loop: CSAIGVGEQFF. CDR3 bases: TGCAGTGCAATAGGGGTCGGTGAGCAGTTCTTC. V is TRBV20-1 and J is TRBJ2-1, with TRBD1 as a possible D gene (5 bases). Germline CDR1 DFQATT, CDR2 SNEGSKA (reference sequence). The V end was cut by 6 bases, the J end by 9 bases, with 12 bases between. The CDR3 length is 11 residues.

J is TRBJ2-3 and V is TRBV7-9; D call uncertain. V was clipped by 5 bases and J by 2 bases, with 14 bases between them. The V gene's germline CDR1 is SEHNR and CDR2 FQNEAQ (reference sequence). This CDR3 has 15 residues. The DNA of the CDR3 is TGTGCCAGCAGCCAAGTCCTGAAACCCACAGATACGCAGTATTTT. As protein: CASSQVLKPTDTQYF. Combining the CDR3 with reference TRBV7-9 and TRBJ2-3 gives the whole variable domain DTGVSQNPRHKITKRGQNVTFRCDPISEHNRLYWYRQTLGQGPEFLTYFQNEAQLEKSRLLSDRFSAERPKGSFSTLEIQRTEQGDSAMYLCASSQVLKPTDTQYFGPGTRLTVL.